The present entry profiles one TCR beta chain with its context. Its antigen is not identified. In the PCR, 60 Vbeta and 13 Jbeta primers were used. Libraries were prepared by immunoSEQ multiplex PCR; TCRdb keeps only in-frame clonotypes and omits some of them. This table holds approximately 170,000 clones, around 80% found once. This specimen comes from a study of cytomegalovirus exposure and HLA in healthy donors. Overall study findings and caveats: Fewer N-insertions (relative to the approximately 700-donor mean) were reportedly seen in an Asian-associated ancestry cluster in a later analysis.

Sequenced input: PBMCs. This sequence originates from a male donor in good health and CMV-seronegative.

The CDR3 nucleotides are TGTGCCTGGAGTGTGACCGGGGGGAACACTGAAGCTTTCTTT. As protein: CAWSVTGGNTEAFF. The rearrangement joins TRBV30 to TRBJ1-1, with D possibly TRBD1 on 5 matching bases. The germline V and J ends were trimmed by 0 bases and 1 base, with 9 bases remaining between them. Looked up from germline, CDR1 is GTSNPN and CDR2 is SVGIG (reference sequence). This CDR3 is 14 amino acids long.